This TCR beta chain originates from a study of blood T cell repertoires in COVID-19. Clones were sequenced by immunoSEQ multiplex PCR, and TCRdb holds only the in-frame ones, with some missing. The data hold 53,000 or so clones, with more than 60% observed a single time. Trimming removed 2 bases from V and 5 bases from J, with 15 bases in between. The germline CDR1 and CDR2 sequences are MGHDK and SYGVNS. The CDR3 runs 15 residues. Specimen: peripheral blood. The sequence came from a human donor with active or convalescent COVID-19. The donor label of this sample is uncertain. The chain combines TRBV25-1 with TRBJ2-5; tentatively, D is TRBD2 (5 bases). The CDR3: CASSEIGKGSETQYF. CDR3 sequence (DNA): TGTGCCAGCAGTGAAATCGGGAAAGGTTCGGAGACCCAGTACTTC. Full variable domain (rest looked up from reference TRBV25-1 and TRBJ2-5): EADIYQTPRYLVIGTGKKITLECSQTMGHDKMYWYQQDPGMELHLIHYSYGVNSTEKGDLSSESTVSRIRTEHFPLTLESARPSHTSQYLCASSEIGKGSETQYFGPGTRLLVL.